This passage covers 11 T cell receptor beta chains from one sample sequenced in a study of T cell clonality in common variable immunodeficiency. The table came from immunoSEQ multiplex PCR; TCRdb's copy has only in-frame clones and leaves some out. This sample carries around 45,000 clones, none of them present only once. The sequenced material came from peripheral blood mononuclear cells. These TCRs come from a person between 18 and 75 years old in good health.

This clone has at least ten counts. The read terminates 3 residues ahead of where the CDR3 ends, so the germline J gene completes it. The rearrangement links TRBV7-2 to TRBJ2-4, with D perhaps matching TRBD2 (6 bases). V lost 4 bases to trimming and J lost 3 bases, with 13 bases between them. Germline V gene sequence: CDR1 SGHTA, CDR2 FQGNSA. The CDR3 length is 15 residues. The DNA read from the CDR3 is TGTGCCAGCAGCTCATATCGGGGGAGCAAAAACATT. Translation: CASSSYRGSKNI. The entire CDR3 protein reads CASSSYRGSKNIQYF. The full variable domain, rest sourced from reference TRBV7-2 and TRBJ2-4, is GAGVSQSPSNKVTEKGKDVELRCDPISGHTALYWYRQSLGQGLEFLIYFQGNSAPDKSGLPSDRFSAERTGGSVSTLTIQRTQQEDSAVYLCASSSYRGSKNIQYFGAGTRLSVL.

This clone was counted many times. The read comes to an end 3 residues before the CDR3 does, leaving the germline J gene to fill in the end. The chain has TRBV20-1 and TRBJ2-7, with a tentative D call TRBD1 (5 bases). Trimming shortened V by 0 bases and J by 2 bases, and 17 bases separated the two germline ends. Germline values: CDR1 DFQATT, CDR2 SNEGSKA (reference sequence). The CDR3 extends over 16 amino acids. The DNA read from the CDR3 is TGCAGTGCTAGAGACGGGTCGGACAACAACGCCTACGAG. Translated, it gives CSARDGSDNNAYE. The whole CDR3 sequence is CSARDGSDNNAYEQYF.

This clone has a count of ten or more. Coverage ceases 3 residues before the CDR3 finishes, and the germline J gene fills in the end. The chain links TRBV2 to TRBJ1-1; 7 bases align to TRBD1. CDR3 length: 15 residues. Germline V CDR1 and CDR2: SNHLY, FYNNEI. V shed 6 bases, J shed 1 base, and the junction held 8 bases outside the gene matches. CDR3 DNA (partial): TGTGCCAGCAGCGGACAGGAGGGTTCGAACACTGAA. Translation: CASSGQEGSNTE. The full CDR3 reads CASSGQEGSNTEAFF.

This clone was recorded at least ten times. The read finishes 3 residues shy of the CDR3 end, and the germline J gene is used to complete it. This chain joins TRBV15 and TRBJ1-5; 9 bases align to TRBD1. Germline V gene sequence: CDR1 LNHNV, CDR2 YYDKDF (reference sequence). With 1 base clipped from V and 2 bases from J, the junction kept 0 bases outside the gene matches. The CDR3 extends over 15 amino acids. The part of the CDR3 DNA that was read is TGTGCCACCAGCAGAGGGACAGGGGGCAATCAGCCC. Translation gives CATSRGTGGNQP. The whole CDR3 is CATSRGTGGNQPQHF.

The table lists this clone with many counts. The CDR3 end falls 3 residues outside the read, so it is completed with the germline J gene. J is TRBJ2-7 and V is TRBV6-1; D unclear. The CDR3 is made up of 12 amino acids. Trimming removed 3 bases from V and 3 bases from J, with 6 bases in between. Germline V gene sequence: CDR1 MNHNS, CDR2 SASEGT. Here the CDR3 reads CASSESIYEQYF. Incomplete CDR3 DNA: TGTGCCAGCAGTGAGAGCATCTACGAG.

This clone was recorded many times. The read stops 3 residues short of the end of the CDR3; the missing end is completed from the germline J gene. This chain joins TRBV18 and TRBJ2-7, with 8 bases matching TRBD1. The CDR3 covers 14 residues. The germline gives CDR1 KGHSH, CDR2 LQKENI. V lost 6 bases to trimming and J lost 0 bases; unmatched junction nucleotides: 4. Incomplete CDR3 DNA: TGTGCCAGCTCTAGGACAGGGAGCTCCTACGAG. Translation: CASSRTGSSYE. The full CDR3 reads CASSRTGSSYEQYF.

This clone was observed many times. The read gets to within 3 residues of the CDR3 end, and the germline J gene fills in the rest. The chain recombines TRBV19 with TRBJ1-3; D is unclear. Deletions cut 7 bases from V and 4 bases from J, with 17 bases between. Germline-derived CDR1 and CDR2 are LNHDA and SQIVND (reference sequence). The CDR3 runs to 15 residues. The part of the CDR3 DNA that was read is TGTGCCAGTACCCCTGAGGGCCGCTGGGGAAACACC. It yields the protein CASTPEGRWGNT. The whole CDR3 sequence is CASTPEGRWGNTIYF.

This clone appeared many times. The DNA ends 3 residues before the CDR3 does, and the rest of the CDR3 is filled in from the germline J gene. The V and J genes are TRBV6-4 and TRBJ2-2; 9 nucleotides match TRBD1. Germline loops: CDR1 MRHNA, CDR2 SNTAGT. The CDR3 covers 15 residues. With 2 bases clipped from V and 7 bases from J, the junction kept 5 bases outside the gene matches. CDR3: CASSDEGTGLGELFF. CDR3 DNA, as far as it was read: TGTGCCAGCAGTGACGAGGGGACAGGGCTCGGGGAG.

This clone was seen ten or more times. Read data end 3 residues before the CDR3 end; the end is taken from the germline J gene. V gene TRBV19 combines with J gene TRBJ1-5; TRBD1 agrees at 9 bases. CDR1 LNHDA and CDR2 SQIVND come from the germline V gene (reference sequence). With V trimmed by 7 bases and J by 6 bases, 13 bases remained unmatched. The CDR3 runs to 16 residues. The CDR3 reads CASNRGQGAQSQPQHF. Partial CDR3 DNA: TGTGCCAGTAACAGGGGGCAGGGGGCGCAGAGTCAGCCC.

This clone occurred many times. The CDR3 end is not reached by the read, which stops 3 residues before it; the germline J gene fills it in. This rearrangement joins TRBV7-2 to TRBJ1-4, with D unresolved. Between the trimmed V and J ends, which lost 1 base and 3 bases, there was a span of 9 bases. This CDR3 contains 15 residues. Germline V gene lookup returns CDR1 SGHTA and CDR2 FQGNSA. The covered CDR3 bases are TGTGCCAGCAGCTTAGGGGCGCCAGCTAATGAAAAA. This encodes CASSLGAPANEK. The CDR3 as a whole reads CASSLGAPANEKLFF. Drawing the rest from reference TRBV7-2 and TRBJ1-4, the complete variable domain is GAGVSQSPSNKVTEKGKDVELRCDPISGHTALYWYRQSLGQGLEFLIYFQGNSAPDKSGLPSDRFSAERTGGSVSTLTIQRTQQEDSAVYLCASSLGAPANEKLFFGSGTQLSVL.

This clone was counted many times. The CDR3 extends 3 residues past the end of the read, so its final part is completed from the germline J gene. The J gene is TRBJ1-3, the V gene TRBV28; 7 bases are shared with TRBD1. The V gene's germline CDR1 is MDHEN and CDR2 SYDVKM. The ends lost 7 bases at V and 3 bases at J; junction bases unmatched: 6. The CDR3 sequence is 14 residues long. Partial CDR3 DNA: TGTGCCAGCATTAACACAGGGGTTGGAAACACC. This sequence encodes CASINTGVGNT. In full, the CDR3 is CASINTGVGNTIYF.